The sequence of this T cell receptor (beta chain) was determined in a study of blood T cell repertoires in COVID-19. Trimming took 1 base from V and 4 from J, leaving 11 bases between them. The CDR3 sequence is 14 residues long. Germline CDR1 GTSNPN, CDR2 SVGIG (reference sequence). Libraries were prepared by immunoSEQ multiplex PCR; TCRdb keeps only in-frame clonotypes and omits some of them. The top ten clones hold approximately 9.3% of a sample with 300,000 to 400,000 clones, about 91% of them seen once. This receptor was identified in a man aged 25 to 45 with COVID-19, enrolled during active disease. The J gene is TRBJ1-5, the V gene TRBV30; weak D call: TRBD1 (6 bases). The source material was peripheral blood. The CDR3 protein is CAWSALQGNQPQHF. CDR3 DNA: TGTGCCTGGAGTGCCCTACAGGGAAATCAGCCCCAGCATTTT.